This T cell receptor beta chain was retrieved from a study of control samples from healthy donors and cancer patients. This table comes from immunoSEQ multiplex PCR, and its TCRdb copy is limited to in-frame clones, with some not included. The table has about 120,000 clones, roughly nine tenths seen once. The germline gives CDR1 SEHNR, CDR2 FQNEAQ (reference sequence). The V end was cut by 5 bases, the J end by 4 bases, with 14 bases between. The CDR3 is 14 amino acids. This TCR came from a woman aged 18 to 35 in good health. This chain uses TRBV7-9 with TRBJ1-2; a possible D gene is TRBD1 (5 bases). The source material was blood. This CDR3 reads CASSRIRDPYGYTF. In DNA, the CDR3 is TGTGCCAGCAGCCGCATACGGGACCCCTATGGCTACACCTTC.